This T cell receptor (beta chain) originates from a study of T cell responses to AZD1222 COVID-19 vaccine. This CDR3 has 12 residues. The V end lost 5 bases, the J end lost 2 bases, and 3 bases lay between the germline ends. The germline gives CDR1 PRHDT, CDR2 FYEKMQ (reference sequence). Sequencing was performed with immunoSEQ multiplex PCR; in TCRdb, only in-frame clones are kept and a portion is missing. This table holds around 89,000 clones, 80% to 90% found once. Sequences were derived from peripheral blood, sampled on day 0 of AZD1222 vaccination. This chain connects TRBV13 to TRBJ2-2; no clear D. The receptor was derived from an adult in good health. The CDR3 DNA follows: TGTGCCAGCAGCGGCAACACCGGGGAGCTGTTTTTT. Its translation: CASSGNTGELFF. Full variable domain (missing parts from reference TRBV13 and TRBJ2-2): AAGVIQSPRHLIKEKRETATLKCYPIPRHDTVYWYQQGPGQDPQFLISFYEKMQSDKGSIPDRFSAQQFSDYHSELNMSSLELGDSALYFCASSGNTGELFFGEGSRLTVL.